This T cell receptor (beta chain) was sequenced for a study of cytomegalovirus exposure and HLA in healthy donors (dated by TCRdb to about 2017). Notes on the research overall: An earlier analysis of more than 550 of the donors reported 276 Gb of sequence data and 95 million to 130 million unique TCR beta sequences obtained from approximately 180 million T cells. Approximately 300 gigabases of sequencing data and some 85 million unique TCR sequences were included in an early release covering about 700 HLA-typed donors. The genetic ancestry cluster associated with self-reported Caucasian donors included approximately 85% of the approximately 430 genotyped donors. The study aimed to test whether signatures of past pathogen exposure could be identified by cataloging public T cell receptors. Using immunosequencing, the study profiled T cell repertoires from some 670 subjects and related those repertoires to cytomegalovirus serostatus. Along with the approximately 620-subject first cohort, a separate validation cohort of over a hundred different subjects was used. High-throughput TCR immunosequencing, statistical association of individual TCRs with disease status, and machine learning were combined to predict cytomegalovirus infection status. To study patterns of TCR occurrence, a later analysis re-analyzed previously published TCR beta repertoires from around 660 donors and added high-resolution HLA genotyping. Rather than using new phenotypic data, the later analysis identified candidate immune exposures from TCR beta sequences and from how often those sequences occurred across donors. An earlier analysis of roughly 580 of the donors used high-throughput TCR beta sequencing to judge whether each TCR beta V gene segment behaved as functional or pseudogenic. Donor age, sex, ethnicity and CMV serostatus were collected together with the repertoire data. Genome-wide SNP genotypes for about three fifths of the 666 donors were used in a later genetic analysis, which treated that subset as a discovery cohort. Every repertoire in the discovery cohort had been generated on one and the same sequencing platform. HLA typing covered class I and class II loci at four-digit resolution. The number of donors typed differed by locus, with 629-630 for A, B, C, DRB1 and DQB1, 522 for DQA1, 600 to 610 for DPA1, and roughly 450 for DPB1. Roughly 5 DR-DQ haplotypes were handled as single units for association and clustering, since linkage in the cohort was strong. Among about 400 genotyped donors of the cohort, an average of approximately 240,000 unique TCR beta nucleotide sequences was sequenced per donor, of which 15% to 20% were non-productive.

The library relied on the immunoSEQ multiplex PCR assay. The multiplex PCR relied on a mix of 60 forward primers for TCR Vbeta segments and 13 reverse primers for TCR Jbeta segments. The CDR3 region of rearranged TCR beta genes was amplified from genomic DNA with a multiplex PCR assay. The Illumina HiSeq System was used to sequence the amplified TCR beta libraries as 87-base-pair reads. In the original analysis: In a later analysis, around 80 million unique TCR beta chains were counted across the 500 to 850 repertoires, and approximately 9.9 million of these chains were shared by at least two donors. Raw reads were error-corrected and collapsed into unique sequences by a nearest-neighbor algorithm in which closely related sequences were merged to remove PCR and sequencing errors. To assign V, D and J gene segments, CDR3 sequences were aligned to IMGT reference sequences. Each retained sequence needed at least a six-nucleotide match to both a V gene segment and a J gene segment. Rearrangements were called productive when the CDR3 lacked stop codons and stayed in frame with V and J; all others were non-productive. Following IMGT convention, CDR3 was defined as the stretch from the second conserved V-encoded cysteine up to the conserved J-encoded phenylalanine. In an earlier analysis of around 600 of the donors, sequences lacking an unambiguous match to a single V gene segment were excluded. In an earlier analysis of 500 to 750 of the donors, V segments were called functional above 56.7% productive rearrangements and were called segregating when the between-donor standard deviation exceeded 5%. A statistical classification framework was built for diagnosing cytomegalovirus status from the catalog of TCR beta chain sequences. V and J gene assignment, in a later analysis, came from comparing TCR nucleotide sequences with IMGT/GENE-DB human TR gene sequences. A later analysis assigned CDR3 sequences and most-parsimonious VDJ recombination scenarios with the TCRdist pipeline. In a later analysis, each TCR beta chain was defined by its CDR3 amino acid sequence together with its V-gene family, and reads lacking a unique V-gene family were excluded. A later analysis removed 500 to 650 highly shared, low-generation-probability nucleotide sequences to deal with suspected cross-contamination and a sequencing artifact. In a later analysis, a clonal expansion index for each public chain was calculated from normalized within-repertoire ranks of inferred template counts. In a later analysis, generation probabilities were computed using a VDJ recombination model fitted to out-of-frame rearrangements, and the results were checked against IGoR. In a later analysis, hypergeometric tests were used to score TCR-TCR, TCR-HLA and TCR-CMV co-occurrence, with a repertoire-size bias correction applied to TCR pairs. In a later analysis, false discovery rates were estimated by permuting HLA or CMV assignments 20 times. In a later analysis, co-occurring TCRs were grouped with DBSCAN, and TCRdist sequence similarity was added when clustering was performed within HLA-allele-positive subsets. Repertoires with fewer than 30,000 or more than 120,000 public chains, plus five repertoires with anomalous nucleotide sharing, were excluded from co-occurrence clustering. TCRdb carries this immuneACCESS record with in-frame sequences only. Its versions omit some clonotypes, under half of them owing to an unresolved V gene in the studies checked, with the rest unexplained. The V and J calls and clone size were taken over from that table, and D and trimming were inferred from the DNA. The sample table records about 99,000 clones; around 77% of these occur just once. Of the sample, around 3.5% is held by the ten largest clones.

In total, around 600 healthy bone marrow donors made up the cohort. At the time of sampling, every cohort member was nominally healthy, though immune exposures that went unrecorded were likely present. The donor was CMV seronegative and was included in the group of a few hundred seronegative cohort members. Every donor gave a peripheral blood sample, and the peripheral blood mononuclear cells from that sample were used for TCR beta sequencing. Genomic DNA was extracted from the blood cell samples with the Qiagen DNeasy Blood Extraction Kit. A word on this clone: This receptor's antigen is unknown. No qualities accompany the bases; no much larger clone lies one base away.

Study-level results and caveats: A group of highly shared sequence variants was considered likely to be a technical artifact of the sequencing pipeline. In the study, approximately 150 TCR beta chains were listed as associated with cytomegalovirus. Most TCR sequences were seen in very few donors, while some public TCRs were found in many individuals. A further reported finding was that TCR beta sequences accurately predicted the HLA-A and HLA-B alleles for most subjects in the first cohort. In a later genetic analysis, a missense DCLRE1C variant was associated with V-gene and J-gene trimming of TCR beta chains, and the association was replicated in an independent cohort. Cytomegalovirus status was reported to be diagnosed by the classifier with high specificity and sensitivity in both the original and validation cohorts. In this cohort, only TCR beta chains were sequenced, and detectable features were limited by the absence of alpha or paired-chain data. Immune exposure information for the cohort was limited to CMV serostatus. Because HLA typing was unavailable for some donors at each locus, only the typed subset was used in association tests. A later analysis associated 15,000 or so TCR beta sequences with specific HLA alleles at a false discovery rate of 0.05. A later analysis reported that several top co-occurrence clusters appeared linked to parvovirus B19, influenza, CMV and Epstein-Barr virus. Correlated functional status among segregating V segments might reflect linkage disequilibrium, but an unknown experimental factor could not be ruled out. In a later analysis, HLA-associated TCR beta chains showed more clonal expansion and lower generation probabilities than non-associated chains that were equally common. It was suggested by the authors that the approach could potentially be generalized to other disease states and immunological phenotypes. In a later genetic analysis, fewer N-insertions in productive TCRs were reported among donors in an Asian-associated ancestry cluster than the roughly 700-donor mean. In a later analysis, TCR association rates were found to vary across HLA loci, with the most associated TCRs seen for DRB1 alleles and the fewest for HLA-C alleles. In an earlier analysis of 587 of the donors, most TCR beta V segments were observed in productive rearrangements about 90% or about 30% of the time, broadly matching IMGT annotations. A later analysis found that most CMV-associated TCR beta chains appeared HLA-restricted, with HLA associations seemingly driven largely by CMV exposure. When HLA alleles, especially DR and DQ, strongly co-occurred, attributing TCR associations to individual alleles was difficult. Sequencing depth was assumed to be roughly uniform across donors in the presence/absence analyses, though that assumption may not hold. The earlier analysis of 450 to 700 of the donors excluded roughly 17 rarely observed V segments, including chromosome 9 orphons, because counts were too low. In vitro tests confirmed that a few of the cytomegalovirus-associated TCR beta chains recognize cytomegalovirus antigens.

This clonotype was obtained from a middle-aged man in good health and CMV-seronegative. The sample was PBMCs.

The DNA sequence is TGTGCCAGCGTGGAGGAGGTGCATGAACCCCGCGAGCAGTACTTC. Its coded protein is CASVEEVHEPREQYF. The chain is made from TRBV21-1 and TRBJ2-7; whether TRBD2, the table's D call, matches the DNA was not checked. TRBV21-1 is a pseudogene segment. The CDR3 measures 15 amino acids from cysteine to phenylalanine. Only the CDR3 DNA stays, 45 bases, in frame from base 1.